This TCR beta chain was sequenced for a study of T-cell memory formation after mild COVID-19. TCRdb reanalysed the 5' RACE reads using MiXCR and keeps one entry per CDR3 protein. This table has around 450,000 distinct CDR3 sequences, 20% appearing once. The V gene's germline CDR1 is DFQATT and CDR2 SNEGSKA (reference sequence). The CDR3 consists of 15 residues. Trimming took 1 base from V and 0 from J; bases not matched to a gene: 6. The sequence came from an adult woman who had mild COVID-19 (a few samples of this study predate the infection). Cell type and time point are not known. The sequenced sample consisted of PBMCs or a T cell subset sorted from them (not recorded which). The chain combines TRBV20-1 with TRBJ2-7, with 7 bases that match TRBD2. This CDR3 reads CSARALGDYSYEQYF. DNA for the CDR3: TGCAGTGCTAGAGCATTGGGGGACTACTCCTACGAGCAGTACTTC.